The source of this T cell receptor beta chain is a study of T cell responses to AZD1222 COVID-19 vaccine. TCRdb's table, derived via immunoSEQ multiplex PCR, lists solely in-frame clones and lacks some. The profile shows approximately 150,000 clones, around 90% of them singletons. Study results and caveats: Just a handful of AZD1222 recipients were seropositive at baseline.

For this clone: The antigen remains undetermined.

The CDR3 is 14 residues long. Trimming pared 5 bases from V and 4 bases from J, leaving 12 bases between. Germline V CDR1 and CDR2: SGHTA, FQGNSA. The sequencing used peripheral blood, collected 28 days after the second AZD1222 dose. This receptor was taken from an adult who received the AZD1222 COVID-19 vaccine. This rearrangement joins TRBV7-2 to TRBJ2-1; D is unresolved. CDR3 DNA: TGTGCCAGCAGCCCAAGGAGATTTTACAATGAGCAGTTCTTC. Translation gives CASSPRRFYNEQFF.